The clone carrying this T cell receptor beta chain was counted many times. Its antigen is as yet unknown. Clinical symptoms, serum thyroxine, TRAb, thyroid ultrasound and orbital computed tomography established diagnosis. The PBMCs were taken from more than 8 ml of fresh peripheral blood. The ends lost 3 bases at V and 3 bases at J; junction bases unmatched: 9. This CDR3 is 16 amino acids long. Germline values: CDR1 MDHEN, CDR2 SYDVKM. This entry belongs to a study of T cells in Graves' hyperthyroidism and ophthalmopathy. Findings of the study overall: Most clonotypes that expanded in the thyroid above 0.001 also showed up in blood. From stable hyperthyroidism, ophthalmopathy was separated by a 13 V-J model.

Authors of the study amplified TCR beta CDR3 regions from RNA transcripts. When the TCR CDR3 underwent first-round RT-PCR, the HTBI primer set was used. TCRdb processed the multiplex PCR reads anew with MiXCR; each CDR3 protein has one entry. The profile covers about 560,000 distinct CDR3 sequences, with 16% appearing a single time and 18% taken by the ten largest. The sequence came from a woman younger than 30 with Graves' hyperthyroidism. The genes are TRBV28 and TRBJ2-5; 8 bases match TRBD2. Sequencing was performed on blood. The CDR3 protein is CASSLGTSGTKETQYF. In nucleotides, the CDR3 is TGTGCCAGCAGTTTGGGCACTAGCGGAACAAAAGAGACCCAGTACTTC.